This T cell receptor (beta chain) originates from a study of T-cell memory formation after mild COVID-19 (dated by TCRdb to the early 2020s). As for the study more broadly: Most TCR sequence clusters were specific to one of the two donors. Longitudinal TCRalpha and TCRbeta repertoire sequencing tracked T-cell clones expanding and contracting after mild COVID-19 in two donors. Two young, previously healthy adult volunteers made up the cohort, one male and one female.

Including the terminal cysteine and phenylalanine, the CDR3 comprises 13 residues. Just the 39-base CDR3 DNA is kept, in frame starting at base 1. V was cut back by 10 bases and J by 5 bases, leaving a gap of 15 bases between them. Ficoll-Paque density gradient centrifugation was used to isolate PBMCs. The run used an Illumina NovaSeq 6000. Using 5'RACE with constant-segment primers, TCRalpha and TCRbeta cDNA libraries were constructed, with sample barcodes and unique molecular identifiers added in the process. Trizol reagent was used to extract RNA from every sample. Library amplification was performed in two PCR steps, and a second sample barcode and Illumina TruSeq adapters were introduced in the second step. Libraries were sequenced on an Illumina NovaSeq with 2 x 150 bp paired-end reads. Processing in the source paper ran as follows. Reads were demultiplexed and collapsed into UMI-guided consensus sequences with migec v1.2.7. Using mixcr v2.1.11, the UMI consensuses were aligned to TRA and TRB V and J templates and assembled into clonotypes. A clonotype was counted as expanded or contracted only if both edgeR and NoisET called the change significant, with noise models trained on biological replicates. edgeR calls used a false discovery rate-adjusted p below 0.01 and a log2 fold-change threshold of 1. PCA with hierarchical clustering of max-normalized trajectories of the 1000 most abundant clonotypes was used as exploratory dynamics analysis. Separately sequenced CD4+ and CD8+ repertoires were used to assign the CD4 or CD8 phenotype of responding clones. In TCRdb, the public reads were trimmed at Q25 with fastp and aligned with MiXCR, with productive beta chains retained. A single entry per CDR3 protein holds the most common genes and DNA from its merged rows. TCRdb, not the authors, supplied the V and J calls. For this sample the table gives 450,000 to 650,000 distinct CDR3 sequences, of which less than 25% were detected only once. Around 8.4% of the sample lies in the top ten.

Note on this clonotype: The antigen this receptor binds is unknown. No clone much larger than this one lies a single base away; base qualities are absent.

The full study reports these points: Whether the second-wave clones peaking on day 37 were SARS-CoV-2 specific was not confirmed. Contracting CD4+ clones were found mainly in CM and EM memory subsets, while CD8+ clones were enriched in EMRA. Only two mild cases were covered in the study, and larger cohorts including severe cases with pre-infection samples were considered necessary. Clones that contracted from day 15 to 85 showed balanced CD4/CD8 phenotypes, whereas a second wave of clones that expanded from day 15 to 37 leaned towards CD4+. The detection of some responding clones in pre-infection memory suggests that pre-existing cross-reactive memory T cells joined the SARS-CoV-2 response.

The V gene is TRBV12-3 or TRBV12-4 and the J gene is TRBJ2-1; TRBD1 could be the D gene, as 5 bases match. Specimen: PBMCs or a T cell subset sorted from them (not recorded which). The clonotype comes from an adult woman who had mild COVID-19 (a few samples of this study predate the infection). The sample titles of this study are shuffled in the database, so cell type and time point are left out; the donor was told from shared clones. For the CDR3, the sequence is CANRKSVNNEQFF. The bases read TGTGCCAACAGGAAGTCTGTGAACAATGAGCAGTTCTTC.